This entry lists 28 T cell receptor beta chains sequenced from one sample in a study of beta chain features in type 1 diabetes (dated by TCRdb to about 2018). Libraries were built with the immunoSEQ multiplex PCR assay. The entire amount of isolated RNA was reverse transcribed using the High Capacity cDNA Reverse Transcription Kit, so the sequenced TCRB transcripts were expressed ones. The table was pulled from immuneACCESS by TCRdb, which kept in-frame rearrangements only. Such tables lose some clones; where checked, under half of the loss comes from unresolved V genes, and the rest has no known cause. The sample table contains 330,000 or so clones; only one count was recorded for about 18% of them. Jointly, the top ten make up under 0.05% of the sample. Source material: naive CD4+ T cells from blood. The sample's cell subset or site label, decoded: true naive CD4+ T cells. The receptors here all came from a woman younger than 30 in good health.

This clone was counted between two and nine times. The chain couples TRBV5-1 to TRBJ1-1, with D maybe TRBD1 (6 bases). Germline CDR1 and CDR2: SGHRS and YFSETQ. The CDR3 spans 16 residues. The ends were cut back, 3 bases at V and 1 base at J, with 16 bases in the middle. CDR3 sequence: CASSYTRTEPNTEAFF. Here the CDR3 DNA reads TGCGCCAGCAGCTATACAAGGACAGAACCGAACACTGAAGCTTTCTTT. The variable domain in full, completed from reference TRBV5-1 and TRBJ1-1, reads KAGVTQTPRYLIKTRGQQVTLSCSPISGHRSVSWYQQTPGQGLQFLFEYFSETQRNKGNFPGRFSGRQFSNSRSEMNVSTLELGDSALYLCASSYTRTEPNTEAFFGQGTRLTVV.

This clone was seen just once. The genes are TRBV7-9 and TRBJ2-1; 8 bases fit TRBD2. V dropped 2 bases and J dropped 3; count of bases not matched to a gene: 6. The V gene's germline CDR1 is SEHNR and CDR2 FQNEAQ (reference sequence). The CDR3 is made up of 16 amino acids. In DNA, the CDR3 is TGTGCCAGCAGCTTAAGGAGCGGGAGCGTCTACAATGAGCAGTTCTTC. Its protein product is CASSLRSGSVYNEQFF. Full variable domain (missing parts from reference TRBV7-9 and TRBJ2-1): DTGVSQNPRHKITKRGQNVTFRCDPISEHNRLYWYRQTLGQGPEFLTYFQNEAQLEKSRLLSDRFSAERPKGSFSTLEIQRTEQGDSAMYLCASSLRSGSVYNEQFFGPGTRLTVL.

This clone appeared a few times. The CDR3: CSVKGNHEQFF. The CDR3 bases are TGCAGTGTAAAGGGGAATCATGAGCAGTTCTTC. This rearrangement joins TRBV20-1 to TRBJ2-1, with D perhaps matching TRBD1 (5 bases). The germline V gene encodes CDR1 DFQATT and CDR2 SNEGSKA (reference sequence). The CDR3 runs to 11 residues. With 7 bases removed from V and 8 bases from J, the gap between germline ends came to 12 bases.

The chain couples TRBV18 to TRBJ1-5; no clear D gene. The CDR3 loop spans 15 amino acids. V lost 4 bases and J lost 4, with 14 bases in between. Germline V gene lookup returns CDR1 KGHSH and CDR2 LQKENI. In DNA, the CDR3 is TGTGCCAGCTCACTTGCGGACGCGGGAAATCAGCCCCAGCATTTT. It translates to CASSLADAGNQPQHF.

Only a few counts were recorded for this clone. The chain uses TRBV7-3 and TRBJ1-1; TRBD1 agrees at 7 bases. Looked up from germline, CDR1 is SGHTA and CDR2 is FQGTGA. Losses at the gene ends were 2 bases for V and 4 bases for J; bases not matched to a gene: 4. This CDR3 contains 14 residues. The CDR3 spells CASSLQGVGTEAFF. The CDR3 coding sequence is TGTGCCAGCAGCTTACAGGGGGTTGGCACTGAAGCTTTCTTT.

This clone was counted between two and nine times. The chain recombines TRBV28 with TRBJ2-5; perhaps TRBD2 as D (5 bases). The CDR3 extends over 13 amino acids. CDR1 and CDR2 from the germline V gene are MDHEN and SYDVKM. Trimming left V 8 bases short and J 5 bases short, with 15 bases between. Written as DNA, the CDR3 is TGTGCCAGCGGCGGCCAAACTAGGGAGACCCAGTACTTC. Translating it yields CASGGQTRETQYF.

This clone came up a few times. This chain joins TRBV15 and TRBJ1-5; TRBD1 might be the D (6 bases). V lost 3 bases to trimming and J lost 7 bases, with 16 bases between them. The CDR3 length is 15 residues. Per the germline V gene, CDR1 is LNHNV and CDR2 is YYDKDF (reference sequence). Written as DNA, the CDR3 is TGTGCCACCAGCAGGGGGGGGCCAGGGGAGCAGCCCCAGCATTTT. Translating it yields CATSRGGPGEQPQHF.

This rearrangement joins TRBV9 to TRBJ2-7, with D possibly being TRBD1 (5 bases). Germline CDR1 SGDLS, CDR2 YYNGEE. The CDR3 runs 15 residues. V lost 1 base and J lost 3, with 14 bases in between. Written as DNA, the CDR3 is TGTGCCAGCAGCGTAAATGCTAGGGGAAACTACGAGCAGTACTTC. Its protein is CASSVNARGNYEQYF.

The gene calls are TRBV29-1 and TRBJ2-2; maybe TRBD1 (6 bases). Germline loops: CDR1 SQVTM, CDR2 ANQGSEA. V was trimmed by 7 bases and J by 1 base, leaving 13 bases between them. The CDR3 contains 14 residues. The CDR3 region has the DNA TGCAGCGCTCAGGGGTACGGGAACACCGGGGAGCTGTTTTTT. It encodes CSAQGYGNTGELFF.

The rearrangement links TRBV7-2 to TRBJ2-7, with TRBD1 matching 9 bases. After removal of 5 bases from V and 6 bases from J, the junction contained 8 bases not matched to a gene. Germline-derived CDR1 and CDR2 are SGHTA and FQGNSA. The length of the CDR3 is 14 residues. The DNA of the CDR3 is TGTGCCAGCAGCACGGGACAGGGATTTGGCGAGCAGTACTTC. Translating gives CASSTGQGFGEQYF.

The sample holds a few counts of this clone. The rearrangement joins TRBV7-6 to TRBJ2-7; 8 bases line up with TRBD2. The CDR3 runs 14 residues. V was clipped by 6 bases and J by 9 bases; unmatched bases: 13. Germline V CDR1 and CDR2: SGHVS, FNYEAQ. CDR3 in amino acids: CASSSPELAELQYF. The DNA for the CDR3 is TGTGCCAGCAGTTCTCCTGAACTAGCGGAACTGCAGTACTTC.

The chain links TRBV20-1 to TRBJ1-2, with D possibly matching TRBD1 (5 bases). Trimming pared 3 bases from V and 7 bases from J, leaving 9 bases between. CDR3 size: 11 residues. CDR1 DFQATT and CDR2 SNEGSKA come from the germline V gene (reference sequence). The CDR3 loop is CSASRVRGYTF. The CDR3 DNA sequence: TGCAGTGCTAGCAGGGTGCGTGGCTACACCTTC.

This sequence joins TRBV4-1 and TRBJ2-7, with TRBD2 identical over 8 bases. The germline V gene has CDR1 MGHRA and CDR2 YSYEKL. There are 15 residues in the CDR3. Unmatched junction bases numbered 8, after V lost 4 bases and J lost 3 bases. In nucleotides, the CDR3 is TGCGCCAGCAGCCGCCCCGGGACTAGAGACTACGAGCAGTACTTC. Translating it yields CASSRPGTRDYEQYF.

This sequence joins TRBV10-3 and TRBJ1-1, with unresolved D. The germline gives CDR1 ENHRY, CDR2 SYGVKD. CDR3 length: 15 amino acids. The V and J ends lost 0 bases and 0 bases respectively, with 8 bases between them. CDR3 in amino acids: CAISESVILNTEAFF. The CDR3 DNA reads TGTGCCATCAGTGAGTCCGTTATATTGAACACTGAAGCTTTCTTT.

This clone was counted a few times. The chain employs TRBV6-1 and TRBJ2-3, with D uncertain. There are 13 residues in the CDR3. Trimming took off 7 bases at V and 6 bases at J, with 14 bases between the two ends. Looked up from germline, CDR1 is MNHNS and CDR2 is SASEGT. The CDR3 DNA is TGTGCCAGCATGGGCAGTGGGTTCGATACGCAGTATTTT. Its translation is CASMGSGFDTQYF.

Details on this clone: A read error may produce the germline difference seen at one junction end. The V call is TRBV7-7, the J call TRBJ2-7, with 13 bases identical to TRBD2. The length of the CDR3 is 16 residues. Germline CDR1 SSHAT, CDR2 FNYEAQ (reference sequence). CDR3 sequence (DNA): TGTGCTAGCAGCCCGGGACTAGCGGGAATTGCGGACGAGCAGTACTTC. Translating gives CASSPGLAGIADEQYF.

The CDR3 protein is CSAAGASGRESSTDTQYF. As DNA, the CDR3 is TGCAGCGCTGCGGGTGCTAGCGGGAGGGAGTCTAGCACAGATACGCAGTATTTT. V is TRBV29-1 and J is TRBJ2-3, with 12 bases that match TRBD2. Germline trimming cut 7 bases from V and 0 bases from J; bases unmatched to any gene: 14. The CDR3 has 18 amino acids. CDR1 is SQVTM and CDR2 is ANQGSEA in the germline V gene.

In its sample, this clone was seen a few times. The chain is built from TRBV29-1 and TRBJ1-2; D call uncertain. This CDR3 has 11 amino acids. The V end was cut by 5 bases, the J end by 4 bases, with 8 bases between. Germline values: CDR1 SQVTM, CDR2 ANQGSEA. The CDR3 region is CSVYLLYGYTF. The CDR3, as DNA: TGCAGCGTTTATCTACTCTATGGCTACACCTTC.

This clone has more than one count but fewer than ten. The rearrangement uses TRBV9 and TRBJ2-3; D not certain. This CDR3 is 14 amino acids long. The germline V gene has CDR1 SGDLS and CDR2 YYNGEE. V dropped 5 bases and J dropped 6 bases, with 16 bases sitting between them. Here the CDR3 reads CASSLEARIDTQYF. The CDR3 region has the DNA TGTGCCAGCAGTCTAGAGGCAAGGATCGATACGCAGTATTTT.

This clone was observed a few times. The chain employs TRBV2 and TRBJ2-7, with D maybe TRBD2 (5 bases). Trimming took 7 bases from V and 6 from J, leaving 16 bases between them. This CDR3 region has 13 residues. CDR1 and CDR2 (germline): SNHLY, FYNNEI. Here the CDR3 DNA reads TGTGCCAGCATTGGCTGGCGGGCTGCCGAGCAGTACTTC. It specifies CASIGWRAAEQYF.

The rearrangement joins TRBV27 to TRBJ2-1; D may be TRBD1 (5 bases). The germline V gene has CDR1 MNHEY and CDR2 SMNVEV (reference sequence). The CDR3 loop spans 11 amino acids. V was cut by 6 bases and J by 11 bases, with 11 bases left in between. The CDR3 DNA is TGTGCCAGCAGGAACAGGTCGAAGCAGTTCTTC. The encoded protein is CASRNRSKQFF.

This clone has more than one count but fewer than ten. The V call is TRBV7-9, the J call TRBJ2-7; the match to TRBD1 covers 9 bases. The V and J ends lost 2 bases and 2 bases, in that order; junction bases with no gene match: 1. CDR3 length equals 14 residues. The germline CDR1 and CDR2 sequences are SEHNR and FQNEAQ (reference sequence). CDR3 protein: CASSLRQGAYEQYF. DNA of the CDR3: TGTGCCAGCAGCTTAAGACAGGGGGCCTACGAGCAGTACTTC.

The chain joins TRBV29-1 to TRBJ1-3; 7 bases are shared with TRBD1. The CDR3 length is 14 residues. In germline, CDR1 is SQVTM, CDR2 ANQGSEA. V was pared by 4 bases and J by 2 bases, with 5 bases of the junction left unmatched. The CDR3 nucleotides are TGCAGCGTTGCGACAGGGACCGCTGGAAACACCATATATTTT. It is translated as CSVATGTAGNTIYF. Full variable domain (remainder filled in from reference TRBV29-1 and TRBJ1-3): SAVISQKPSRDICQRGTSLTIQCQVDSQVTMMFWYRQQPGQSLTLIATANQGSEATYESGFVIDKFPISRPNLTFSTLTVSNMSPEDSSIYLCSVATGTAGNTIYFGEGSWLTVV.

This clone turned up a few times. V usage is TRBV9 and J usage is TRBJ2-5; 13 bases are shared with TRBD2. The V and J ends lost 4 bases and 5 bases, in that order; junction bases with no gene match: 5. CDR3 length: 15 residues. Germline-derived CDR1 and CDR2 are SGDLS and YYNGEE. This CDR3 is CASSPGTSGVETQYF. In nucleotides, the CDR3 is TGTGCCAGCAGCCCCGGGACTAGCGGGGTTGAGACCCAGTACTTC.

This clone was counted a few times. The chain combines TRBV5-1 with TRBJ2-2, with TRBD1 matching 7 bases. Germline CDR1 reads SGHRS; CDR2 reads YFSETQ. The CDR3 covers 15 residues. The V segment lost 4 bases and the J segment 0 bases; nucleotides outside the gene matches: 3. The DNA for the CDR3 is TGCGCCAGCAGCACCGGACAGGCGAACACCGGGGAGCTGTTTTTT. Amino acid sequence: CASSTGQANTGELFF.

This rearrangement joins TRBV30 to TRBJ2-7, with TRBD2 as a possible D gene (6 bases). Germline V gene data show CDR1 as GTSNPN and CDR2 as SVGIG (reference sequence). This CDR3 has 14 residues. Trimming took 2 bases from V and 2 from J, leaving 13 bases between them. The DNA of the CDR3 is TGTGCCTGGAGTTGGGGACTTCCCCCCTACGAGCAGTACTTC. This codes for CAWSWGLPPYEQYF.

This clone came up a few times. The chain recombines TRBV11-3 with TRBJ1-6; no clear D gene. The CDR3 sequence is 13 residues long. Deletions cut 3 bases from V and 7 bases from J, with 7 bases between. From germline, CDR1 is SGHNT and CDR2 YENEEA. The CDR3 sequence: CASSFYRNSPLHF. The CDR3, as DNA: TGTGCCAGCAGCTTCTACCGAAATTCACCCCTCCACTTT.

This clone was seen a few times. The chain has TRBV5-4 and TRBJ2-3; the match to TRBD2 covers 13 bases. The CDR3 has 16 amino acids. From germline, CDR1 is SGHNT and CDR2 YYREEE (reference sequence). The trim removed 2 bases at V and 3 bases at J, leaving 3 bases unmatched. The chain's CDR3 is CASSLGLAGVTDTQYF. The CDR3 DNA sequence: TGTGCCAGCAGCTTAGGACTAGCGGGAGTAACAGATACGCAGTATTTT.